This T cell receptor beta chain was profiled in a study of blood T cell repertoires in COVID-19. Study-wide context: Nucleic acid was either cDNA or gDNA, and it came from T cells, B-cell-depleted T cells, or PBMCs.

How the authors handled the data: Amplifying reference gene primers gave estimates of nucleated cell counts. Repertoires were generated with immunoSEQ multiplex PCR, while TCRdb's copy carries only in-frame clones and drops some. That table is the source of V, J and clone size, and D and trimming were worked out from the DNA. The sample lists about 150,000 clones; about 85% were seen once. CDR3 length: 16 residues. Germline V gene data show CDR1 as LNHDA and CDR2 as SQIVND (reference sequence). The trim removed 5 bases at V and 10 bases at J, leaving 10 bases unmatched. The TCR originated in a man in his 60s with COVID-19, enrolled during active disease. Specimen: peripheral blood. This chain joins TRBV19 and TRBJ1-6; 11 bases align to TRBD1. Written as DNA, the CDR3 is TGTGCCAGTAGTCCCAAGGACAGGGGGCTCGGGTCACCCCTCCACTTT. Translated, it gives CASSPKDRGLGSPLHF.